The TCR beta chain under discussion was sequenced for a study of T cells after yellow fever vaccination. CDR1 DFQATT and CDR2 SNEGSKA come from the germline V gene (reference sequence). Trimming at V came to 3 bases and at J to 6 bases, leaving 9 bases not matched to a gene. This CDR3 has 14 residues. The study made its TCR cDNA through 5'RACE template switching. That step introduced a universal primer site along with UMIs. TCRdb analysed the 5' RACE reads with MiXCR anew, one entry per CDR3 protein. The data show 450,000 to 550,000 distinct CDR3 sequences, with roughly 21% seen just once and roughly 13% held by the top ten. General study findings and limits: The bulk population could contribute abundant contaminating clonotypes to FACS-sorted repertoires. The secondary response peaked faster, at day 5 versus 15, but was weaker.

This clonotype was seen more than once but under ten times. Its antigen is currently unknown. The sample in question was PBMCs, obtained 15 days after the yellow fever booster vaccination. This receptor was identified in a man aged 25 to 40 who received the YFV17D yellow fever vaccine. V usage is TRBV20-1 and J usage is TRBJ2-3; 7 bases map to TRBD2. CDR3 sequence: CSASRREYTDTQYF. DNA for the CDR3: TGCAGTGCTAGTCGGCGGGAGTACACGGATACGCAGTATTTT.